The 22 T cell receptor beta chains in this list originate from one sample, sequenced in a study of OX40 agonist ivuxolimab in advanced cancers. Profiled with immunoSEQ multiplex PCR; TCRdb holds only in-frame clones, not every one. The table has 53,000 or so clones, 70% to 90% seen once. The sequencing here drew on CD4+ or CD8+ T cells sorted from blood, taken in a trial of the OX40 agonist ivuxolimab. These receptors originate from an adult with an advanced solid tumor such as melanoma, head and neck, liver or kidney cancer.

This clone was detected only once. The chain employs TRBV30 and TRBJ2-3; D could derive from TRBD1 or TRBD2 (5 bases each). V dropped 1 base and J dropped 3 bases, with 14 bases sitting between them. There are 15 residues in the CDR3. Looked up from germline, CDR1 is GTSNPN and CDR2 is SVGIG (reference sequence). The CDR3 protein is CAWSERGFSTDTQYF. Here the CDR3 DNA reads TGTGCCTGGAGTGAGAGGGGCTTTAGTACAGATACGCAGTATTTT.

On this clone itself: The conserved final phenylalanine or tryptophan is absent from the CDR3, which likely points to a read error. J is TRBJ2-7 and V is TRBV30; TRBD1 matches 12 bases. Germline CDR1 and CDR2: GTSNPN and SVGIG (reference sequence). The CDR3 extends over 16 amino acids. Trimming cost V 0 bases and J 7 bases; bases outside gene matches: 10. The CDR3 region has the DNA TGTGCCTGGAGTGTACGCCTTGGGGACAGGGGGCAAGAGCAGTACCTC. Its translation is CAWSVRLGDRGQEQYL.

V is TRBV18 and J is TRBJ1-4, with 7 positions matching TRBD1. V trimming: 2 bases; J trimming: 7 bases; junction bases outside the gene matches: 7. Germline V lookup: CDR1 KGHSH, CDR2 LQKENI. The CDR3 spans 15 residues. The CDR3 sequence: CASSPARGSGEKLFF. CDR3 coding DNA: TGTGCCAGCTCACCAGCCAGGGGGTCTGGTGAAAAACTGTTTTTT. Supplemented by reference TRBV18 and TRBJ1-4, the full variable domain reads NAGVMQNPRHLVRRRGQEARLRCSPMKGHSHVYWYRQLPEEGLKFMVYLQKENIIDESGMPKERFSAEFPKEGPSILRIQQVVRGDSAAYFCASSPARGSGEKLFFGSGTQLSVL.

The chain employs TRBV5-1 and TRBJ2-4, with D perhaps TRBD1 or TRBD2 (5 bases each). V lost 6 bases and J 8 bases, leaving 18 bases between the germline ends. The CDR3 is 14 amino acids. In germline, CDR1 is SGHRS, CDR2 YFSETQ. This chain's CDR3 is CASNPGRPGDIQYF. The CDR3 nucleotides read TGCGCCAGCAACCCGGGACGTCCTGGGGACATTCAGTACTTC.

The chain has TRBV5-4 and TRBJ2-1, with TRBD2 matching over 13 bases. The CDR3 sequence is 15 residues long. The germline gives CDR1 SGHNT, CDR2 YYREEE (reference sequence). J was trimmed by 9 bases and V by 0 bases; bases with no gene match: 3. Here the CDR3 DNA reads TGTGCCAGCAGCTTGGAACTAGCGGGAGGGGGTGAGCAGTTCTTC. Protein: CASSLELAGGGEQFF.

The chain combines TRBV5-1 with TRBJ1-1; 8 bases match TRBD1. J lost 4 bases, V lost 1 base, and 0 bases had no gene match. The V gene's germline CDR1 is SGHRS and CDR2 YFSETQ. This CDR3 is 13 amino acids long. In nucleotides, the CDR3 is TGCGCCAGCAGCTTGACAGGGGGCACTGAAGCTTTCTTT. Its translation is CASSLTGGTEAFF.

CDR3 region: CASSGTGMFQPQHF. The CDR3 nucleotides read TGTGCCAGCAGCGGGACAGGGATGTTTCAGCCCCAGCATTTT. The chain carries TRBV5-8 and TRBJ1-5; 9 bases fit TRBD1. Trimming removed 4 bases from V and 6 bases from J; junction bases left unmatched: 5. The CDR3 extends over 14 amino acids. CDR1 is SGHTS and CDR2 is YDEGEE in the germline V gene.

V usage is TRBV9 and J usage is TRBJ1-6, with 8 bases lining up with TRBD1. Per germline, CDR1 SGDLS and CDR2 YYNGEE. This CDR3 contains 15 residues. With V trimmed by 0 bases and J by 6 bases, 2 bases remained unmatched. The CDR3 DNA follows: TGTGCCAGCAGCGTAGGGACAGGGCTTAATTCACCCCTCCACTTT. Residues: CASSVGTGLNSPLHF.

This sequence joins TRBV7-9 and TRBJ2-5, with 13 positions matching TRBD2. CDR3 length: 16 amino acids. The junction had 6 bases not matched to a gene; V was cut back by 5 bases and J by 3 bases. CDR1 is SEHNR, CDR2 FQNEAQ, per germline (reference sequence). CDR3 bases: TGTGCCAGCAGCCCCCCCGGACTAGCGGGGGAAGAGACCCAGTACTTC. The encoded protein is CASSPPGLAGEETQYF. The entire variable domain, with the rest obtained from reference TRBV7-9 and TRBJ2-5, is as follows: DTGVSQNPRHKITKRGQNVTFRCDPISEHNRLYWYRQTLGQGPEFLTYFQNEAQLEKSRLLSDRFSAERPKGSFSTLEIQRTEQGDSAMYLCASSPPGLAGEETQYFGPGTRLLVL.

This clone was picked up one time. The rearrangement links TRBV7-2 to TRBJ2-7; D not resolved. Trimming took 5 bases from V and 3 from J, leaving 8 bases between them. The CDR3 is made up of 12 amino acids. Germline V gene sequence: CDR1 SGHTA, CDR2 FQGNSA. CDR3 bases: TGTGCCAGCAGCGGGTGGATCTACGAGCAGTACTTC. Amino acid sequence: CASSGWIYEQYF.

The CDR3 DNA reads TGTGCCAGCAGTGAAGCAGGCCCAGACCTCTACGAGCAGTACTTC. Amino acids: CASSEAGPDLYEQYF. The V and J genes are TRBV6-1 and TRBJ2-7, with unresolved D. Germline CDR1 is MNHNS and CDR2 is SASEGT. The V end was cut by 0 bases, the J end by 3 bases, with 12 bases between. The length of the CDR3 is 15 residues.

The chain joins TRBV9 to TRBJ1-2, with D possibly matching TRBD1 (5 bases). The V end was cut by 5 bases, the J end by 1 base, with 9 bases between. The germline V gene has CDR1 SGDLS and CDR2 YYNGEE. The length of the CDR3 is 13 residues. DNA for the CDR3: TGTGCCAGCAGGGGGCAGGGTAACTATGGCTACACCTTC. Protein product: CASRGQGNYGYTF. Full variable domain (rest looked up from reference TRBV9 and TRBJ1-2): DSGVTQTPKHLITATGQRVTLRCSPRSGDLSVYWYQQSLDQGLQFLIQYYNGEERAKGNILERFSAQQFPDLHSELNLSSLELGDSALYFCASRGQGNYGYTFGSGTRLTVV.

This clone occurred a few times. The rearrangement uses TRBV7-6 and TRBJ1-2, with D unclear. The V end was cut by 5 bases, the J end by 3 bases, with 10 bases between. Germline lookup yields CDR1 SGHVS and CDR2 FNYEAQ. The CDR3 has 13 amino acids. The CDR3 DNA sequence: TGTGCCAGCAGCCCCGCTGGTGACTATGGCTACACCTTC. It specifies CASSPAGDYGYTF.

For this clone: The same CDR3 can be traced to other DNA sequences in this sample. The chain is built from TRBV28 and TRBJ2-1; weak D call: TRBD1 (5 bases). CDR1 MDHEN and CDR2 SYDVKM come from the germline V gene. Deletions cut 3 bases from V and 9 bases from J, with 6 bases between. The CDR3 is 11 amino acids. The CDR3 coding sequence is TGTGCCAGCAGTTTTAGGGGTGAGCAGTTCTTC. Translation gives CASSFRGEQFF.

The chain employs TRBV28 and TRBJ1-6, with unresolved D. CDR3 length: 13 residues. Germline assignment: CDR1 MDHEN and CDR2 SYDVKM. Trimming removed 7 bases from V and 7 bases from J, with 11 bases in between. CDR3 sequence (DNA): TGTGCCAGCACCCAGGTGGGGAATTCACCCCTCCACTTT. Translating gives CASTQVGNSPLHF.

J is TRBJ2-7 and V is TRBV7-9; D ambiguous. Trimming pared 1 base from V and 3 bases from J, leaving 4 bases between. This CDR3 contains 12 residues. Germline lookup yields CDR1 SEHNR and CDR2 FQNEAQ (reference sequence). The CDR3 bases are TGTGCCAGCAGCTTAGGCTACTACGAGCAGTACTTC. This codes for CASSLGYYEQYF.

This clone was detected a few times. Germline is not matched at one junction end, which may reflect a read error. The CDR3 reads CASSPRGQTYEQYF. In DNA form, the CDR3 reads TGTGCCAGTTCACCACGCGGACAGACCTACGAGCAGTACTTC. The genes are TRBV18 and TRBJ2-7; tentative D call: TRBD1 (6 bases). The CDR3 has 14 amino acids. Germline CDR1 reads KGHSH; CDR2 reads LQKENI.

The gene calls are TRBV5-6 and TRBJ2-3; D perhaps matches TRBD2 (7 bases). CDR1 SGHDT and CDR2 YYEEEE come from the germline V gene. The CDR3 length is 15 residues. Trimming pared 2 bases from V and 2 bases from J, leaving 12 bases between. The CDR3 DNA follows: TGTGCCAGCAGCTTTCTAGGGGGGGACACAGATACGCAGTATTTT. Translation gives CASSFLGGDTDTQYF.

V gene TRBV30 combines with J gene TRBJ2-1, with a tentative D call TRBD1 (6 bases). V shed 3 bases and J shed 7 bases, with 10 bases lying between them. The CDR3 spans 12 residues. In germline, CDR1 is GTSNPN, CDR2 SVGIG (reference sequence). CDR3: CAWRDSRNEQFF. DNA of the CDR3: TGTGCCTGGAGGGACAGTCGTAATGAGCAGTTCTTC. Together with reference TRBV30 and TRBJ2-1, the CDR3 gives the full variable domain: SQTIHQWPATLVQPVGSPLSLECTVEGTSNPNLYWYRQAAGRGLQLLFYSVGIGQISSEVPQNLSASRPQDRQFILSSKKLLLSDSGFYLCAWRDSRNEQFFGPGTRLTVL.

In DNA, the CDR3 is TGCGCCAGCAGCCCGCCGGGACTAGCGGGAGCGGCCGGGGAGCTGTTTTTT. This sequence encodes CASSPPGLAGAAGELFF. The chain is built from TRBV5-1 and TRBJ2-2; 14 bases line up with TRBD2. The V gene end was trimmed by 4 bases and the J gene end by 6 bases; junction bases not matched to a gene: 8. Germline CDR1 SGHRS, CDR2 YFSETQ. CDR3 size: 17 residues.

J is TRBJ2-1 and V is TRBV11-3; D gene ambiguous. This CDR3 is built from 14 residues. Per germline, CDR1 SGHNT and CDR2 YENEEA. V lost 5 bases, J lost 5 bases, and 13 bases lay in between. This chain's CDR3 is CASSPDGEDNEQFF. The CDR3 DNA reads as TGTGCCAGCAGCCCAGACGGCGAGGACAATGAGCAGTTCTTC.

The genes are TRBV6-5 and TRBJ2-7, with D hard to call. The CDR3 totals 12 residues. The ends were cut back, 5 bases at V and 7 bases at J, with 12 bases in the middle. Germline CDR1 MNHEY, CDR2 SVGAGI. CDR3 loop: CASSPPNREQYF. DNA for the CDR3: TGTGCCAGCAGTCCGCCGAACAGAGAGCAGTACTTC.